Here is one T cell receptor beta chain with its context. The antigen is not known. The ends were cut back, 4 bases at V and 3 bases at J, with 10 bases in the middle. Germline lookup yields CDR1 SGHTA and CDR2 FQGTGA. This CDR3 is built from 13 residues. It was the roughly 110-subject validation cohort, separate from the roughly 700-subject first cohort, to which the donors belonged. This entry comes from a study of cytomegalovirus exposure and HLA in healthy donors. Whole-study context: The 120 validation repertoires used the same platform as the roughly 670 first-cohort repertoires (as reported by a later analysis).

Some clones are missing from TCRdb's copy, which holds only in-frame ones; the method was immunoSEQ multiplex PCR. Seen here are fewer than 400,000 clones, about nine tenths observed once, and the top ten hold 0.84%. Regarding the study as a whole: Most observed TCR sequences were rare, whereas some public TCRs were detected in many donors. According to the study, around 150 TCR beta chains were cytomegalovirus-associated.

J is TRBJ2-7 and V is TRBV7-3; tentatively, D is TRBD1 (5 bases). This clonotype was obtained from a woman aged 18-35 years in good health and CMV-seronegative. The sample taken for sequencing was PBMCs. CDR3 sequence (DNA): TGTGCCAGCAGCTCGACAGCTAACTACGAGCAGTACTTC. Its translation is CASSSTANYEQYF.